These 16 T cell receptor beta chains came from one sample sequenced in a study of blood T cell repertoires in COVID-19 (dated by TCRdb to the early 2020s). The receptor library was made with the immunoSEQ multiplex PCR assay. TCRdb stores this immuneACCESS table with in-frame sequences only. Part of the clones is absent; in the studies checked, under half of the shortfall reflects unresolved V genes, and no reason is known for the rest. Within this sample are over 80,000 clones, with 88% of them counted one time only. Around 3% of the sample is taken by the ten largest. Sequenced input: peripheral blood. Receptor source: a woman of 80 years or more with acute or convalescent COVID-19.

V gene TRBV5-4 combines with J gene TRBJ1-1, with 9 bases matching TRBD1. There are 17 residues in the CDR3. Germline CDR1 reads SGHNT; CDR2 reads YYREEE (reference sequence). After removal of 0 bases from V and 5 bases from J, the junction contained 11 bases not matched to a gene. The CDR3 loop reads CASSLGGTGIMGTEAFF. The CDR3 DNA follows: TGTGCCAGCAGCTTGGGGGGGACAGGGATTATGGGGACTGAAGCTTTCTTT.

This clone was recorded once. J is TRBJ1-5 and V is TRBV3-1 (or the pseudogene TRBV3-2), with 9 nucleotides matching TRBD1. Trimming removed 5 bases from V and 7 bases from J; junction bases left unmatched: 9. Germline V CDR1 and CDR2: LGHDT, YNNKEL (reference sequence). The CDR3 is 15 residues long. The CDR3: CASSFSGTGRQPQHF. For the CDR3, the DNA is TGTGCCAGCAGCTTCTCCGGGACAGGGCGACAGCCCCAGCATTTT.

The CDR3 reads CASNPGQHYEQYF. The CDR3 DNA follows: TGTGCCAGCAACCCGGGACAACACTACGAGCAGTACTTC. The V call is TRBV7-8, the J call TRBJ2-7; D might be TRBD1 (6 bases). From germline, CDR1 is SGHVS and CDR2 FQNEAQ. Trimming took off 7 bases at V and 3 bases at J, with 13 bases between the two ends. The length of the CDR3 is 13 residues.

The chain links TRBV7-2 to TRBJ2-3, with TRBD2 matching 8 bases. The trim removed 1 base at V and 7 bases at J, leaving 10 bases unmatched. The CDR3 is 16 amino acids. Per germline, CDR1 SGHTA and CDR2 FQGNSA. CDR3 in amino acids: CASSLGVLAGGNTQYF. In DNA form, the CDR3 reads TGTGCCAGCAGCTTAGGGGTCCTTGCGGGGGGAAATACGCAGTATTTT. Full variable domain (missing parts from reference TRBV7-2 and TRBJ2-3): GAGVSQSPSNKVTEKGKDVELRCDPISGHTALYWYRQSLGQGLEFLIYFQGNSAPDKSGLPSDRFSAERTGGSVSTLTIQRTQQEDSAVYLCASSLGVLAGGNTQYFGPGTRLTVL.

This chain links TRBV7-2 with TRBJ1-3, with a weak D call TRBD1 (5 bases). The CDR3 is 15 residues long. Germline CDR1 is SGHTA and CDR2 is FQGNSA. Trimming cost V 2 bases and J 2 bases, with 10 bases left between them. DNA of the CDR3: TGTGCCAGCAGCTTACAGGGTCTCCCTGGAAACACCATATATTTT. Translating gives CASSLQGLPGNTIYF.

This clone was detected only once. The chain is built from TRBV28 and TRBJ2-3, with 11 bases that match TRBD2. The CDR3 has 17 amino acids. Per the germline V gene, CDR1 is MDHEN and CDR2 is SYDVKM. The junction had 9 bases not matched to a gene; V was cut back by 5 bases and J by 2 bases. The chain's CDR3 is CASSDLTSGGYTDTQYF. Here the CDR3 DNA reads TGTGCCAGCAGTGATCTAACTAGCGGGGGTTACACAGATACGCAGTATTTT.

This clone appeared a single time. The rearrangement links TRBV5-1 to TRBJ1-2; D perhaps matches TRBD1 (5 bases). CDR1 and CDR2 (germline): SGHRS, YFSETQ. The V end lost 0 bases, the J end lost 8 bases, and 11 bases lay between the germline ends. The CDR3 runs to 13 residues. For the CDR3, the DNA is TGCGCCAGCAGCTTGGACACAGGATGGGGCTACACCTTC. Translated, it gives CASSLDTGWGYTF.

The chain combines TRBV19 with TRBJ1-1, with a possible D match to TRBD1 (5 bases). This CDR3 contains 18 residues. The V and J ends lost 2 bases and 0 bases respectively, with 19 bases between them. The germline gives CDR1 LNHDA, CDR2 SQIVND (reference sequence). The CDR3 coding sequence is TGTGCCAGTAGTATAATGAGGGGCGGGGAAGTTTTGAACACTGAAGCTTTCTTT. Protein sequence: CASSIMRGGEVLNTEAFF.

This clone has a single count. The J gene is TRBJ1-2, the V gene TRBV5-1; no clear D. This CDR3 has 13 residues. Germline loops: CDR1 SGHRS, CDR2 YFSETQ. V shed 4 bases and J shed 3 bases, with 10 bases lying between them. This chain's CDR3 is CASSQAGYYGYTF. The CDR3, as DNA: TGCGCCAGCAGCCAAGCAGGCTACTATGGCTACACCTTC.

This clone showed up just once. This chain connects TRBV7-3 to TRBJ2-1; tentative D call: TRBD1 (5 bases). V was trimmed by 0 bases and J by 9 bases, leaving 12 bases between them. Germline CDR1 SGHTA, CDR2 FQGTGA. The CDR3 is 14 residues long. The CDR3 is CASSLTPQGSEQFF. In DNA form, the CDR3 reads TGTGCCAGCAGCTTAACTCCCCAGGGTAGTGAGCAGTTCTTC.

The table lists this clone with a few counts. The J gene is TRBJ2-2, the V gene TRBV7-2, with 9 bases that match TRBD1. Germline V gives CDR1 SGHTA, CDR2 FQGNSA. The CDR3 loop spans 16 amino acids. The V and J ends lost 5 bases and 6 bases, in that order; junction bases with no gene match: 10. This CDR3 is CASSRNPGQGAGELFF. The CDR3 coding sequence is TGTGCCAGCAGCCGGAACCCGGGACAGGGTGCCGGGGAGCTGTTTTTT.

CDR3 amino acids: CASRSSGANVLTF. The DNA for the CDR3 is TGTGCCAGCAGATCTTCTGGGGCCAACGTCCTGACTTTC. The chain combines TRBV27 with TRBJ2-6; D unresolved. Looked up from germline, CDR1 is MNHEY and CDR2 is SMNVEV (reference sequence). V was trimmed by 6 bases and J by 1 base, leaving 4 bases between them. The length of the CDR3 is 13 residues.

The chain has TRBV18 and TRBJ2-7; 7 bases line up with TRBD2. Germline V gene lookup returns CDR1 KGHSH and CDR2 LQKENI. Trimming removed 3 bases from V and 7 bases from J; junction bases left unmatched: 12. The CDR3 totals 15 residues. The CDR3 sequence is CASSPGPGRAGEQYF. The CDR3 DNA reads TGTGCCAGCTCACCCGGCCCAGGGAGGGCCGGTGAGCAGTACTTC.

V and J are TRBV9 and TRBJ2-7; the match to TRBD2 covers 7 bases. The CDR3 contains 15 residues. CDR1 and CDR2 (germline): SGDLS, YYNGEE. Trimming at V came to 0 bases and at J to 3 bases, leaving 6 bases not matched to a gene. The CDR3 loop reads CASSVAGGEYYEQYF. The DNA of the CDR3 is TGTGCCAGCAGCGTAGCTGGGGGGGAGTACTACGAGCAGTACTTC.

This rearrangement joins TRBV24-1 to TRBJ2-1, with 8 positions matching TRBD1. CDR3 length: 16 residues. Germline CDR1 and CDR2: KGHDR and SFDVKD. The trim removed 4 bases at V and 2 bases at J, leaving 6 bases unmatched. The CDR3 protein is CATSEAGTGAYNEQFF. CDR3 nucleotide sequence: TGTGCCACCAGTGAGGCCGGGACAGGCGCCTACAATGAGCAGTTCTTC.

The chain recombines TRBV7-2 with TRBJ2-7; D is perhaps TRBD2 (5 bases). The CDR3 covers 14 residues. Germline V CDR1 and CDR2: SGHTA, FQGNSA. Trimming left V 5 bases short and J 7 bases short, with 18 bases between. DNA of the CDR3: TGTGCCAGCAGCCGTCCCGAAGGAACGGGGGAGCAGTACTTC. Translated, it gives CASSRPEGTGEQYF. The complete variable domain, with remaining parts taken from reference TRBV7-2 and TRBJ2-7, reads GAGVSQSPSNKVTEKGKDVELRCDPISGHTALYWYRQSLGQGLEFLIYFQGNSAPDKSGLPSDRFSAERTGGSVSTLTIQRTQQEDSAVYLCASSRPEGTGEQYFGPGTRLTVT.